This T cell receptor (beta chain) was identified during a study of cytomegalovirus exposure and HLA in healthy donors. For this clone: The antigen remains undetermined.

Overall study results and limits: Investigators reported fewer than 200 TCR beta chains as tied to cytomegalovirus. The tendency of first-cohort TCR clusters to co-occur in the approximately 110 validation repertoires was the finding of a later analysis.

Profiling relied on immunoSEQ multiplex PCR, and the TCRdb table lists in-frame clones only, not all of them. This table holds hundreds of thousands of clones, 86% found once. CDR1 is SGHRS, CDR2 YFSETQ, per germline. The V gene lost 2 bases and the J gene lost 0 bases, with 7 bases spanning the gap. The CDR3 contains 14 residues. The sample comprised PBMCs. The V and J genes are TRBV5-1 and TRBJ2-3; possibly TRBD2 for D (5 bases). This TCR was recovered from a woman aged 30 to 39 in good health and CMV-seropositive. CDR3 protein: CASSLADSTDTQYF. DNA of the CDR3: TGCGCCAGCAGCTTAGCGGACAGCACAGATACGCAGTATTTT.